This record looks at one TCR beta chain sequence and its context. Its antigen remains unidentified. These data come from a study of T cell responses to AZD1222 COVID-19 vaccine. Whole-study findings and limits: Donors skewed white British and female; clonal diversity was possibly underestimated. Spike-spanning, vaccine-associated CD4 TCRs were dominant at 160-218 and 743-854. Of spike-specific TCRs, nearly half reportedly target regions left unmutated in variants.

This CDR3 region has 14 residues. Trimming shortened V by 1 base and J by 6 bases, and 10 bases separated the two germline ends. Germline V CDR1 and CDR2: SGHTA, FQGTGA. Here immunoSEQ multiplex PCR was the method, and the copy in TCRdb shows in-frame clones only, minus some. The sample shows some 150,000 clones, just over 90% of them seen only once. This TCR was sampled from an adult in good health. This chain links TRBV7-3 with TRBJ2-1, with D possibly being TRBD2 (5 bases). The sample consisted of peripheral blood, taken on day 0 of MenACWY control vaccination. This CDR3 reads CASSLRPSLNEQFF. The CDR3, as DNA: TGTGCCAGCAGCTTAAGGCCTAGCCTCAATGAGCAGTTCTTC.